Sequencing of this T cell receptor beta chain was carried out in a study of control samples from healthy donors and cancer patients. Germline-derived CDR1 and CDR2 are SGHAT and FQDESV (reference sequence). With 0 bases removed from V and 3 bases from J, the gap between germline ends came to 8 bases. The CDR3 covers 15 residues. Libraries were prepared by immunoSEQ multiplex PCR; TCRdb keeps only in-frame clonotypes and omits some of them. The sample shows around 110,000 clones, 88% of them seen only once. The sample was blood. The chain combines TRBV11-1 with TRBJ2-2; D gene uncertain. The receptor comes from a woman aged 70 to 79 in good health. CDR3 region: CASSLAAGYTGELFF. Written as DNA, the CDR3 is TGTGCCAGCAGCTTAGCGGCTGGTTACACCGGGGAGCTGTTTTTT.